This T cell receptor (beta chain) was sequenced for a study of CD8 T cells in ankylosing spondylitis. Study-level points and caveats: Earlier work had already found some motif variants in reactive arthritis synovial fluid and blood. Significant enrichment of disease-linked clones was reportedly seen in matched ankylosing spondylitis synovial fluid. Characteristic of ankylosing spondylitis blood, it appeared, was a TCR beta motif comprising about eight highly homologous variants.

In making TCR beta libraries, quantitative 5'-RACE with molecular barcodes was used. A single record per CDR3 protein comes from TCRdb applying MiXCR to the 5' RACE reads. The table lists roughly 190,000 distinct CDR3 sequences, roughly 12% of them singletons. This clonotype was seen a few times. Its antigen is currently unknown. With 0 bases removed from V and 3 bases from J, the gap between germline ends came to 7 bases. The CDR3 spans 13 residues. Germline loops: CDR1 DFQATT, CDR2 SNEGSKA (reference sequence). This sequence was found in a male donor with ankylosing spondylitis or in good health (not recorded which). The sample consisted of blood, either unsorted or a sorted T cell fraction (not recorded which). The chain combines TRBV20-1 with TRBJ2-3; D uncertain. This CDR3 is CSARDSATDTQYF. DNA for the CDR3: TGCAGTGCTAGAGATTCAGCGACAGATACGCAGTATTTT.